This T cell receptor beta chain is from a study of T cells in placental villitis. With respect to the entire study: To test an allograft-versus-infection hypothesis, the study compared placental TCR-beta repertoires across three groups: villitis of unknown etiology, unaffected controls matched for gestational age, and infectious villitis. Points the paper makes about the study in general: Small amounts of decidua were contained in the paraffin blocks, so some of the captured T cells, especially in controls, may have been decidual rather than villous infiltrates. Bulk tissue sequencing could not distinguish helper, regulatory or cytotoxic T cells, nor maternal versus fetal T cells, and excluded gamma-delta receptors. CMV-specific clone frequencies were higher in infectious CMV cases than in villitis of unknown etiology (approximately 0.01 vs 0.00098), which did not differ from controls.

CDR1 SGHAT and CDR2 FQDESV are derived from the germline V gene (reference sequence). V is cut by 5 bases and J by 3 bases, and the space between the germline ends is 12 bases. Reading from cysteine to phenylalanine, the CDR3 counts 14 amino acids. Just the 42-base CDR3 DNA is kept, in frame starting at base 1. Using the immunoSEQ v4 bias-controlled multiplex PCR assay, run blinded to group allocation, TCR-beta CDR3 regions were amplified from genomic DNA. To estimate the quantities of nucleated cells and T cells in each sample, reference gene primers were added alongside the TCR-beta primers. Sequencing of the libraries was performed on an Illumina MiSeq with a 100-cycle paired-end protocol. The study's processing was this. Diversity and richness were calculated in immunoSEQ Analyzer software, with richness determined by iChao1 and clonality derived from Pielou evenness and Shannon diversity (0-1, with higher values meaning less diverse). Using confidence 3 and substitution 2, CDR3 amino acid sequences together with their V/J genes were queried against VDJdb for CMV, EBV and influenza A specificities. TCR-beta amino acid clonotype overlap between villitis of unknown etiology, infectious villitis and control repertoires was assessed with the Morisita-Horn index. The clones in this table, taken by TCRdb from immuneACCESS, are in-frame only. Not every clone is retained; where verified, under half of the shortfall comes from an unresolved V gene, and the cause of the rest is unknown. That table supplies the V and J calls and clone size; D and trimming were determined from the DNA. This sample comprises around 3,100 clones, about 80% of them detected only once. The ten largest clonotypes hold approximately 17% of the sample.

In the case of this clone: The clone's antigen remains unknown. Base qualities were left out, and no much larger clone turns up one base away.

The five infectious villitis placentae, four with confirmed cytomegalovirus and one with Toxoplasma gondii, were included without being matched to the other groups. In the infectious villitis group, the mothers were found to be younger and to have smaller fetuses, and preterm delivery or intrauterine demise was recorded in a couple of cases. Placentae were collected after delivery and underwent gross and histological evaluation before archival tissue selection. Five 10-micron scrolls were cut from each FFPE block, and DNA was isolated using the AllPrep DNA/RNA FFPE Tissue kit. DNA concentration and purity were evaluated by NanoDrop, whereas RNA quality was assessed on a Bioanalyzer.

The sequence links TRBV11-1 to TRBJ2-3, with a weak D call of TRBD1 (5 bases match). The clonotype comes from a human patient with infectious villitis; the placental T cells may come from both mother and fetus. Source material: placental tissue containing maternal and fetal cells. CDR3 protein: CASSAQVNTDTQYF. At the DNA level, the sequence is TGTGCCAGCAGCGCACAGGTGAATACAGATACGCAGTATTTT.